One and the same sample provided the 18 T cell receptor beta chains below, sequenced in a study of T cells in Graves' hyperthyroidism and ophthalmopathy. Amplified TCR beta CDR3 regions came from RNA transcripts. The HTBI primer set was used in a first-round RT-PCR of the TCR CDR3. Via MiXCR, TCRdb re-called the multiplex PCR reads, giving one row per CDR3 protein. The sample has more than 55,000 distinct CDR3 sequences, approximately 50% seen once; the top ten hold 2.5% to 4%. Sequencing was carried out using blood. These receptors were collected from a woman aged 55-69 years with Graves' ophthalmopathy.

This rearrangement joins TRBV20-1 to TRBJ2-1, with unresolved D. The V gene lost 0 bases and the J gene lost 12 bases, with 6 bases spanning the gap. Germline values: CDR1 DFQATT, CDR2 SNEGSKA (reference sequence). The length of the CDR3 is 10 residues. CDR3 coding DNA: TGCAGTGCTAGAGATCCCGGGCAGTTCTTC. Protein: CSARDPGQFF.

This clonotype was seen repeatedly, ten times or more. The chain couples TRBV27 to TRBJ2-7; 7 nucleotides match TRBD2. Germline V gene sequence: CDR1 MNHEY, CDR2 SMNVEV (reference sequence). J gave up 3 bases and V 4 bases, and 9 bases lay outside the gene matches. The CDR3 is 15 amino acids. This chain's CDR3 is CASSYRLSGGYEQYF. The CDR3 region has the DNA TGTGCCAGCAGTTACAGACTGTCGGGAGGCTACGAGCAGTACTTC.

J is TRBJ1-6 and V is TRBV20-1, with 9 bases that match TRBD1. Trimming removed 2 bases from V and 6 bases from J; junction bases left unmatched: 8. Germline CDR1 is DFQATT and CDR2 is SNEGSKA (reference sequence). The CDR3 extends over 16 amino acids. The CDR3 coding sequence is TGCAGTGCTAGAACGTCGGGGACAGGGACTAATTCACCCCTCCACTTT. Translation: CSARTSGTGTNSPLHF.

This clonotype was counted ten times or more. This chain uses TRBV2 with TRBJ2-6; tentatively, D is TRBD2 (5 bases). Trimming took off 1 base at V and 0 bases at J, with 7 bases between the two ends. Germline CDR1 is SNHLY and CDR2 is FYNNEI. The CDR3 covers 16 residues. CDR3 bases: TGTGCCAGCAGTGAAGGGCGGGTCTCTGGGGCCAACGTCCTGACTTTC. Amino acids: CASSEGRVSGANVLTF.

This clonotype showed up many times. A read error may produce the germline difference seen at one junction end. This sequence joins TRBV3-1 and TRBJ2-3; D gene uncertain. The CDR3 length is 11 residues. Germline assignment: CDR1 LGHDT and CDR2 YNNKEL (reference sequence). The CDR3: CASNQGDTQYF. CDR3 nucleotides: TGTGCCAGCAACCAAGGGGATACGCAGTATTTT.

The chain couples TRBV15 to TRBJ2-7, with TRBD2 as a possible D gene (5 bases). This CDR3 is built from 15 residues. CDR1 LNHNV and CDR2 YYDKDF come from the germline V gene (reference sequence). Between the trimmed V and J ends, which lost 1 base and 7 bases, there was a span of 17 bases. The CDR3 spells CATSRAASGSYEQYF. CDR3 bases: TGTGCCACCAGCAGAGCGGCCTCGGGAAGCTATGAGCAGTACTTC.

V gene TRBV25-1 combines with J gene TRBJ2-3, with D unresolved. Trimming shortened V by 4 bases and J by 1 base, and 15 bases separated the two germline ends. CDR1 and CDR2 (germline): MGHDK, SYGVNS. The CDR3 has 16 residues. Written as DNA, the CDR3 is TGTGCCAGCAGTGCGAGGACCAGACGAGGCACAGATACGCAGTATTTT. Amino acids: CASSARTRRGTDTQYF.

This clonotype was seen many times. This chain uses TRBV18 with TRBJ2-7, with 9 nucleotides matching TRBD1. The trim removed 3 bases at V and 7 bases at J, leaving 10 bases unmatched. Germline V gene lookup returns CDR1 KGHSH and CDR2 LQKENI. The CDR3 runs 15 residues. CDR3 coding DNA: TGTGCCAGCTCACCCCGGACCGGGACAGGGAAGGAGCAGTACTTC. Encoded protein: CASSPRTGTGKEQYF.

This clonotype has ten or more counts. This chain connects TRBV2 to TRBJ1-1; D is ambiguous. Trimming removed 6 bases at V and 1 base at J, with 15 bases between. Germline V gene sequence: CDR1 SNHLY, CDR2 FYNNEI. CDR3 length: 15 amino acids. The CDR3 sequence is CASRGLQGSNTEAFF. The CDR3 coding sequence is TGTGCCAGCAGAGGCCTTCAAGGTTCGAACACTGAAGCTTTCTTT. Based on the CDR3 plus reference TRBV2 and TRBJ1-1, the full variable domain is EPEVTQTPSHQVTQMGQEVILRCVPISNHLYFYWYRQILGQKVEFLVSFYNNEISEKSEIFDDQFSVERPDGSNFTLKIRSTKLEDSAMYFCASRGLQGSNTEAFFGQGTRLTVV.

The table lists this clonotype with many counts. The chain recombines TRBV4-1 with TRBJ1-1; perhaps TRBD1 as D (6 bases). Germline V gene data show CDR1 as MGHRA and CDR2 as YSYEKL. The ends were cut back, 1 base at V and 4 bases at J, with 13 bases in the middle. The CDR3 length is 15 residues. CDR3 nucleotide sequence: TGCGCCAGCAGCCAAGGAGGGAACAGGGCCACTGAAGCTTTCTTT. It encodes CASSQGGNRATEAFF.

In its sample, this clonotype was seen many times. The gene calls are TRBV27 and TRBJ2-5; D possibly uses TRBD1 or TRBD2 (5 bases each). CDR1 and CDR2 (germline): MNHEY, SMNVEV (reference sequence). Trimming took off 3 bases at V and 4 bases at J, with 9 bases between the two ends. CDR3 length equals 13 residues. The CDR3 here is CASSFSGAETQYF. The CDR3 nucleotides are TGTGCCAGCAGTTTTTCCGGGGCAGAGACCCAGTACTTC.

This clonotype was picked up many times. The V call is TRBV6-2 or TRBV6-3, the J call TRBJ2-5; D is unresolved. V shed 3 bases and J shed 8 bases, with 19 bases lying between them. Per germline, CDR1 MNHEY and CDR2 SVGEGT. The CDR3 extends over 15 amino acids. The DNA of the CDR3 is TGTGCCAGCAGTTATCGCATAGATTCGGCAGTAACCCAGTACTTC. Its protein is CASSYRIDSAVTQYF.

This clonotype is categorized as medium-sized. The J gene is TRBJ2-7, the V gene TRBV29-1; the D is unclear. V was pared by 4 bases and J by 0 bases, with 7 bases between. The CDR3 spans 12 residues. Germline values: CDR1 SQVTM, CDR2 ANQGSEA. The CDR3 reads CSVGSGSYEQYF. CDR3 sequence (DNA): TGCAGCGTTGGTTCAGGCTCCTACGAGCAGTACTTC.

The CDR3 region is CASSPRRGGSDTQFF. CDR3 nucleotide sequence: TGTGCCAGCAGCCCTCGGCGGGGGGGCTCAGATACGCAGTTCTTC. The rearrangement uses TRBV7-3 and TRBJ2-1; 9 positions agree with TRBD2. The CDR3 loop spans 15 amino acids. V gave up 5 bases and J gave up 12 bases; unmatched junction bases: 14. Per germline, CDR1 SGHTA and CDR2 FQGTGA.

This clonotype was observed many times. The chain is built from TRBV12-3 or TRBV12-4 and TRBJ2-3; 7 bases fit TRBD2. This CDR3 has 12 amino acids. V trimming: 5 bases; J trimming: 4 bases; junction bases outside the gene matches: 0. The CDR3 region has the DNA TGTGCCAGCAGTGGGGGGGCAGATACGCAGTATTTT. Translated: CASSGGADTQYF.

The chain uses TRBV5-6 and TRBJ1-6; D is possibly TRBD1 (5 bases). The CDR3 is 15 residues long. Germline V lookup: CDR1 SGHDT, CDR2 YYEEEE. Deletions cut 0 bases from V and 10 bases from J, with 14 bases between. The CDR3, as DNA: TGTGCCAGCAGCTTGGCAGGTCAGGGTGTATCACCCCTCCACTTT. It translates to CASSLAGQGVSPLHF.

The DNA for the CDR3 is TGTGCCAGCTCGGGGGTATACAATGAGCAGTTCTTC. Translated: CASSGVYNEQFF. The chain carries TRBV6-1 and TRBJ2-1; the D gene is possibly TRBD2 (6 bases). The CDR3 has 12 amino acids. CDR1 and CDR2 (germline): MNHNS, SASEGT. The germline V and J ends were trimmed by 8 bases and 4 bases, with 9 bases remaining between them.

The DNA of the CDR3 is TGCAGTGCGGTGGGGTCCCAAGAGACCCAGTACTTC. Protein: CSAVGSQETQYF. The chain has TRBV20-1 and TRBJ2-5; D unclear. This CDR3 region has 12 residues. Per the germline V gene, CDR1 is DFQATT and CDR2 is SNEGSKA (reference sequence). Deletions cut 6 bases from V and 1 base from J, with 9 bases between.